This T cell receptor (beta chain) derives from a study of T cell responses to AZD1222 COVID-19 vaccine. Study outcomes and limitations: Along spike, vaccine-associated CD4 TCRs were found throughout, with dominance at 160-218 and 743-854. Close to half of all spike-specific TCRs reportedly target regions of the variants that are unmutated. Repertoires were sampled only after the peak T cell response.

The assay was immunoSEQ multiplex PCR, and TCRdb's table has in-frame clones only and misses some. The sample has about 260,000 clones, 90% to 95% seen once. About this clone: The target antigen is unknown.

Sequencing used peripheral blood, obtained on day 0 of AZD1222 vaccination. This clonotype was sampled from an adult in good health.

CDR3 in amino acids: CASTSTANTEAFF. The CDR3 DNA reads as TGTGCCAGCACGTCGACGGCGAACACTGAAGCTTTCTTT. The chain employs TRBV2 and TRBJ1-1, with unresolved D. Deletions cut 7 bases from V and 1 base from J, with 10 bases between. This CDR3 comprises 13 residues. The germline V gene has CDR1 SNHLY and CDR2 FYNNEI.